This passage covers 22 T cell receptor beta chains from one sample sequenced in a study of cytomegalovirus exposure and HLA in healthy donors. Here immunoSEQ multiplex PCR was the method, and the copy in TCRdb shows in-frame clones only, minus some. Seen here are fewer than 100,000 clones, around 90% observed once, and the top ten hold around 2.1%. Sequencing was carried out using PBMCs. The receptors derive from a man aged 25 to 40 in good health and CMV-seronegative.

The J gene is TRBJ1-1, the V gene TRBV28, with TRBD1 matching 10 bases. CDR3 length: 14 amino acids. In germline, CDR1 is MDHEN, CDR2 SYDVKM. V was clipped by 7 bases and J by 8 bases; unmatched bases: 10. The CDR3 spells CASKRVRTGGEAFF. CDR3 bases: TGTGCCAGCAAACGCGTAAGGACAGGGGGGGAAGCTTTCTTT.

The chain combines TRBV28 with TRBJ1-1; D uncertain. Trimming removed 6 bases from V and 3 bases from J, with 8 bases in between. Germline lookup yields CDR1 MDHEN and CDR2 SYDVKM. The CDR3 is made up of 12 amino acids. CDR3 residues: CASRRWDTEAFF. The DNA of the CDR3 is TGTGCCAGCAGGAGGTGGGACACTGAAGCTTTCTTT.

V is TRBV7-2 and J is TRBJ1-2; the D is unclear. This CDR3 is 14 amino acids long. The V end lost 0 bases, the J end lost 8 bases, and 13 bases lay between the germline ends. CDR1 is SGHTA, CDR2 FQGNSA, per germline. The CDR3 DNA reads TGTGCCAGCAGCTTAGCTTCTAAGCTAGAGGGCTACACCTTC. It specifies CASSLASKLEGYTF.

V and J are TRBV28 and TRBJ1-2; TRBD1 matches 8 bases. CDR3 size: 16 residues. Germline V gene sequence: CDR1 MDHEN, CDR2 SYDVKM. Losses at the gene ends were 1 base for V and 3 bases for J; bases not matched to a gene: 7. The CDR3 region has the DNA TGTGCCAGCAGTTTATTTCGGACAGGGACAGACTATGGCTACACCTTC. This sequence encodes CASSLFRTGTDYGYTF.

The chain joins TRBV5-4 to TRBJ2-2, with D hard to call. The CDR3 length is 12 residues. The V gene lost 1 base and the J gene lost 7 bases, with 5 bases spanning the gap. Germline values: CDR1 SGHNT, CDR2 YYREEE (reference sequence). CDR3 loop: CASSLLNGELFF. The CDR3 nucleotides read TGTGCCAGCAGCTTGCTTAACGGGGAGCTGTTTTTT.

V is TRBV6-5 and J is TRBJ2-5; no reliable D call. Trimming removed 0 bases from V and 2 bases from J, with 10 bases in between. From germline, CDR1 is MNHEY and CDR2 SVGAGI. The CDR3 contains 15 residues. The CDR3 nucleotides read TGTGCCAGCAGTTACTCGATGATCAGGCAAGAGACCCAGTACTTC. Its translation: CASSYSMIRQETQYF.

This clone was observed a single time. J is TRBJ2-5 and V is TRBV10-1; 8 nucleotides match TRBD1. The trim removed 2 bases at V and 5 bases at J, leaving 7 bases unmatched. Germline lookup yields CDR1 WNHNN and CDR2 SYGVQD (reference sequence). The CDR3 runs 15 residues. The CDR3, as DNA: TGCGCCAGCAGTGAGAGACAGGGGATTTTTGAGACCCAGTACTTC. Translation: CASSERQGIFETQYF.

The chain recombines TRBV6-5 with TRBJ1-1; tentatively, D is TRBD1 (5 bases). CDR3 length: 14 residues. V was clipped by 4 bases and J by 4 bases, with 13 bases between them. In germline, CDR1 is MNHEY, CDR2 SVGAGI. The CDR3 is CASSLNRLSTEAFF. The CDR3 DNA reads as TGTGCCAGCAGTTTAAACAGGCTTTCCACTGAAGCTTTCTTT.

The chain couples TRBV6-1 to TRBJ1-1; perhaps TRBD1 as D (5 bases). The CDR3 loop spans 14 amino acids. The V gene lost 7 bases and the J gene lost 6 bases, with 18 bases spanning the gap. Germline values: CDR1 MNHNS, CDR2 SASEGT. The CDR3 DNA sequence: TGTGCCAGCACAGCAAGGGGATGGTCCTCTGAAGCTTTCTTT. It is translated as CASTARGWSSEAFF.

The chain carries TRBV11-3 and TRBJ1-1; a possible D gene is TRBD1 (6 bases). Germline lookup yields CDR1 SGHNT and CDR2 YENEEA. Trimming left V 5 bases short and J 1 base short, with 11 bases between. This CDR3 has 14 residues. In DNA, the CDR3 is TGTGCCAGCAGCAAGAGGGGGGGGAACACTGAAGCTTTCTTT. Protein sequence: CASSKRGGNTEAFF.

This chain joins TRBV19 and TRBJ2-2; possibly TRBD2 for D (7 bases). Germline CDR1 LNHDA, CDR2 SQIVND (reference sequence). Trimming took 5 bases from V and 2 from J, leaving 12 bases between them. The CDR3 spans 15 residues. The CDR3 sequence: CASSGGDKNTGELFF. CDR3 DNA: TGTGCCAGTAGTGGGGGGGACAAAAACACCGGGGAGCTGTTTTTT. The variable domain in full, with the rest retrieved from reference TRBV19 and TRBJ2-2, is DGGITQSPKYLFRKEGQNVTLSCEQNLNHDAMYWYRQDPGQGLRLIYYSQIVNDFQKGDIAEGYSVSREKKESFPLTVTSAQKNPTAFYLCASSGGDKNTGELFFGEGSRLTVL.

This clone appeared a few times. This chain connects TRBV27 to TRBJ1-1, with D unresolved. CDR3 size: 13 residues. Germline lookup yields CDR1 MNHEY and CDR2 SMNVEV (reference sequence). The V gene lost 5 bases and the J gene lost 1 base, with 8 bases spanning the gap. DNA for the CDR3: TGTGCCAGCAGTCTCCTGGCGAACACTGAAGCTTTCTTT. It is translated as CASSLLANTEAFF.

The V call is TRBV7-6, the J call TRBJ2-7, with 8 bases lining up with TRBD2. Germline-derived CDR1 and CDR2 are SGHVS and FNYEAQ. The CDR3 runs 14 residues. The trim removed 3 bases at V and 7 bases at J, leaving 8 bases unmatched. CDR3 sequence reads: CASSLGTSTREQYF. The DNA for the CDR3 is TGTGCCAGCAGCTTGGGGACTAGTACTCGAGAGCAGTACTTC.

This clone was counted only a few times. The J gene is TRBJ2-7, the V gene TRBV29-1, with D perhaps matching TRBD1 (6 bases). Trimming removed 4 bases from V and 1 base from J, with 11 bases in between. The CDR3 consists of 13 residues. CDR1 SQVTM and CDR2 ANQGSEA come from the germline V gene. CDR3 region: CSVVGAESYEQYF. For the CDR3, the DNA is TGCAGCGTTGTGGGGGCGGAGTCCTACGAGCAGTACTTC.

The genes are TRBV7-9 and TRBJ2-7, with D possibly being TRBD2 (6 bases). V lost 5 bases, J lost 1 base, and 12 bases lay in between. The germline V gene encodes CDR1 SEHNR and CDR2 FQNEAQ (reference sequence). The CDR3 runs 14 residues. The CDR3 protein is CASSPRLGSYEQYF. CDR3 nucleotide sequence: TGTGCCAGCAGCCCCAGACTAGGATCCTACGAGCAGTACTTC.

The rearrangement links TRBV14 to TRBJ2-1; 9 bases fit TRBD1. The CDR3 contains 16 residues. Germline V lookup: CDR1 SGHDN, CDR2 FVKESK. Trimming cost V 0 bases and J 4 bases; bases outside gene matches: 4. The CDR3 loop is CASSQERDRDYNEQFF. CDR3 in DNA: TGTGCCAGCAGCCAAGAACGGGACAGGGATTACAATGAGCAGTTCTTC.

This chain uses TRBV27 with TRBJ1-2, with a possible D match to TRBD1 (5 bases). The CDR3 length is 14 residues. Germline V CDR1 and CDR2: MNHEY, SMNVEV (reference sequence). Trimming removed 6 bases from V and 3 bases from J, with 14 bases in between. The CDR3 DNA reads TGTGCCAGCAGAAAACTGGGGGAGGACTATGGCTACACCTTC. It codes for CASRKLGEDYGYTF.

The CDR3 region has the DNA TGTGCCAGCAGTCTAGGGGACAGCCCGGAGACCCAGTACTTC. This codes for CASSLGDSPETQYF. This chain joins TRBV27 and TRBJ2-5; 7 nucleotides match TRBD1. Losses at the gene ends were 5 bases for V and 5 bases for J; bases not matched to a gene: 8. CDR3 size: 14 residues. The germline V gene encodes CDR1 MNHEY and CDR2 SMNVEV (reference sequence).

The rearrangement joins TRBV6-5 to TRBJ2-1; TRBD2 agrees at 7 bases. The CDR3 covers 15 residues. V lost 6 bases and J lost 4; bases outside the gene matches: 9. The germline V gene encodes CDR1 MNHEY and CDR2 SVGAGI. In DNA form, the CDR3 reads TGTGCCAGCAGCCTTGGGGCGGGAGAGTACAATGAGCAGTTCTTC. Its protein is CASSLGAGEYNEQFF.

Here the CDR3 DNA reads TGTGCCAGCAGCTTAGCTTGGACAGGGGCGAGCAATCAGCCCCAGCATTTT. This sequence encodes CASSLAWTGASNQPQHF. This rearrangement joins TRBV7-9 to TRBJ1-5; 9 bases line up with TRBD1. Germline lookup yields CDR1 SEHNR and CDR2 FQNEAQ (reference sequence). CDR3 length: 17 residues. Trimming at V came to 0 bases and at J to 1 base, leaving 4 bases not matched to a gene.

CDR3 region: CASSQGWIGAQYF. The CDR3 bases are TGTGCCAGCAGCCAGGGGTGGATCGGCGCGCAGTATTTT. The J gene is TRBJ2-3, the V gene TRBV7-2; a possible D gene is TRBD1 (6 bases). The CDR3 extends over 13 amino acids. The V end was cut by 5 bases, the J end by 10 bases, with 16 bases between. Germline CDR1 is SGHTA and CDR2 is FQGNSA.

V and J are TRBV28 and TRBJ2-7, with 8 bases aligning to TRBD1. Germline assignment: CDR1 MDHEN and CDR2 SYDVKM. This CDR3 spans 14 amino acids. After removal of 8 bases from V and 3 bases from J, the junction contained 9 bases not matched to a gene. The CDR3 protein is CASYTDRVFYEQYF. As DNA, the CDR3 is TGTGCCAGCTACACGGACAGGGTTTTCTACGAGCAGTACTTC.